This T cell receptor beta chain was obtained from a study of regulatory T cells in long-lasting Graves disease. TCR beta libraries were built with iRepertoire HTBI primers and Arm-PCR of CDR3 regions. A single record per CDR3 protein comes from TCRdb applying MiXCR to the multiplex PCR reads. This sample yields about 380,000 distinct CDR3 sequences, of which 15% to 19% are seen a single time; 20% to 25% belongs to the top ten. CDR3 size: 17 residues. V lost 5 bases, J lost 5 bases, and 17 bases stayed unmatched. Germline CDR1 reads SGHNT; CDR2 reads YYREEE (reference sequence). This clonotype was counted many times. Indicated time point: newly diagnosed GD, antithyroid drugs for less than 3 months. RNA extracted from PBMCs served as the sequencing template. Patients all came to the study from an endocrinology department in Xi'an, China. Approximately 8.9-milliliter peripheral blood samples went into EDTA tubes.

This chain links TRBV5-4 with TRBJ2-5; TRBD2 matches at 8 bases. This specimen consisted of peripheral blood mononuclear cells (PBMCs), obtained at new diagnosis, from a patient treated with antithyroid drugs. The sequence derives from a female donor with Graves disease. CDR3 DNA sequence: TGTGCCAGCAGAGGGCCCGGGACTAGAGAAGGGCCGGAGACCCAGTACTTC. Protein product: CASRGPGTREGPETQYF.